This T cell receptor (beta chain) was sequenced for a study of cytomegalovirus exposure and HLA in healthy donors. Primers for the PCR totalled 60 Vbeta and 13 Jbeta. Some clones are missing from TCRdb's copy, which holds only in-frame ones; the method was immunoSEQ multiplex PCR. The sample shows fewer than 150,000 clones, approximately 76% of them seen only once. Study results and caveats: Among TCR beta chains, those listed as cytomegalovirus-associated numbered some 170. Some highly shared sequence variants likely arose as a pipeline artifact.

This clone has just a few counts. Its cognate antigen is unknown. The CDR3 runs 13 residues. V dropped 6 bases and J dropped 5 bases, with 13 bases sitting between them. CDR1 and CDR2 (germline): MNHEY, SVGAGI. The sample taken for sequencing was PBMCs. This TCR was recovered from a man aged 50 or older in good health and CMV-seropositive. This chain connects TRBV6-5 to TRBJ2-5; possible D gene TRBD2, 7 bases. The CDR3 spells CASRLGGRETQYF. CDR3 in DNA: TGTGCCAGCAGGCTGGGGGGGCGGGAGACCCAGTACTTC.